The 4 T cell receptor beta chains presented below share a single source sample, sequenced in a study of siplizumab effects on memory and regulatory T cells (dated by TCRdb to the late 2010s). Libraries were prepared through the immunoSEQ multiplex PCR assay. TCRdb took over this immuneACCESS table, retaining in-frame rearrangements with V and J assigned. Such tables are incomplete; in checked studies, under half of the missing clones stem from an unresolved V gene, and the remainder is unexplained. This sample is represented by about 85,000 clones; approximately 95% of them were singletons. The top ten hold around 18% of the sample. The material sequenced was CD8+ T cells sorted from blood. The receptor set was obtained from a human donor in good health.

This clone was counted a single time. The chain links TRBV9 to TRBJ1-1; possible D gene TRBD1, 5 bases. This CDR3 contains 15 residues. The V gene's germline CDR1 is SGDLS and CDR2 YYNGEE. Trimming cost V 3 bases and J 4 bases, with 16 bases left between them. The chain's CDR3 is CASSEGWRGSTEAFF. The CDR3, as DNA: TGTGCCAGCAGCGAGGGGTGGCGGGGTAGCACTGAAGCTTTCTTT.

The chain recombines TRBV27 with TRBJ1-2; 9 positions match TRBD1. CDR3 size: 13 residues. Per the germline V gene, CDR1 is MNHEY and CDR2 is SMNVEV (reference sequence). Trimming at V came to 5 bases and at J to 5 bases, leaving 3 bases not matched to a gene. In DNA form, the CDR3 reads TGTGCCAGCAGTCTAGGGACAGGGTATGGCTACACCTTC. Its translation is CASSLGTGYGYTF.

This clone was seen once. The chain couples TRBV19 to TRBJ1-1; 9 nucleotides match TRBD1. The germline V gene has CDR1 LNHDA and CDR2 SQIVND (reference sequence). Germline trimming cut 1 base from V and 3 bases from J; bases unmatched to any gene: 3. This CDR3 has 15 residues. The CDR3 here is CASSIGDRADTEAFF. DNA for the CDR3: TGTGCCAGTAGTATAGGGGACAGGGCTGACACTGAAGCTTTCTTT.

The chain has TRBV5-6 and TRBJ1-5; 7 bases line up with TRBD1. The trim removed 4 bases at V and 2 bases at J, leaving 6 bases unmatched. Germline V gene lookup returns CDR1 SGHDT and CDR2 YYEEEE. The CDR3 is made up of 15 amino acids. Here the CDR3 DNA reads TGTGCCAGCAGCGGATCCGGGACAGGCAATCAGCCCCAGCATTTT. Translation gives CASSGSGTGNQPQHF.